The present entry profiles one TCR beta chain with its context. The antigen is unknown. Use of 60 Vbeta and 13 Jbeta primers characterized the PCR. Clones were sequenced by immunoSEQ multiplex PCR, and TCRdb holds only the in-frame ones, with some missing. The repertoire consists of about 160,000 clones, with roughly four fifths occurring once and the leading ten covering approximately 2.4%. The sample comes from a study of cytomegalovirus exposure and HLA in healthy donors. General study findings and limits: TCR beta V segments were, for the most part, productive about 87% or about 30% of the time in an earlier analysis.

CDR3 length: 14 residues. Trimming cost V 1 base and J 2 bases, with 6 bases left between them. In germline, CDR1 is SEHNR, CDR2 FQNEAQ (reference sequence). This receptor was obtained from a female donor in good health and CMV-seronegative. V usage is TRBV7-9 and J usage is TRBJ1-5; TRBD1 is a possible D gene (6 bases). Material: PBMCs. The CDR3 DNA sequence: TGTGCCAGCAGCTTAGAGGGGGGCAATCAGCCCCAGCATTTT. Translation gives CASSLEGGNQPQHF.